This T cell receptor (beta chain) stems from a study of blood T cell repertoires in COVID-19. Looking at the study overall: The United States, Italy and Spain supplied acute and convalescent COVID-19 samples. Sources were T cells, B-cell-depleted T cells, or PBMCs; the material itself was cDNA or gDNA.

Authors' data handling: Nucleated cell counts were estimated from reference gene primer amplification. The method was immunoSEQ multiplex PCR; TCRdb's version includes in-frame clones alone and lacks a portion of them. V and J calls and clone size are given by that table; D and trimming were obtained from the DNA. The repertoire consists of over 130,000 clones, with 80% to 90% occurring once and the leading ten covering over 9.5%. Germline V lookup: CDR1 MNHEY, CDR2 SVGAGI. V lost 6 bases, J lost 4 bases, and 4 bases stayed unmatched. The CDR3 is made up of 14 amino acids. The sequence derives from a man aged 55 to 70 with active or convalescent COVID-19. This chain uses TRBV6-5 with TRBJ2-5; 11 positions match TRBD2. The sample was peripheral blood. CDR3: CASRLAGAGETQYF. DNA for the CDR3: TGTGCCAGCAGACTAGCGGGAGCGGGAGAGACCCAGTACTTC.